This TCR beta chain derives from a study of long-term antiretroviral therapy in people with HIV. Study-wide points: Compared with controls, HIV repertoires showed narrower CDR3 length ranges. There were no data on ART adherence, viral resistance or therapy changes, a gap that limits inferences about post-ART repertoire changes. Subsequent to ART, diversity was augmented yet persisted below that of transplant donor controls.

Among participants with HIV, every one received treatment in the United States. Sequencing used immunoSEQ v3.0 at survey level. TCRdb's table, derived via immunoSEQ multiplex PCR, lists solely in-frame clones and lacks some. The sample has 14,000 or so clones, around three quarters seen once. Regarding this clone: Antigen unknown.

Material: unsorted PBMCs, obtained 3.1 years after starting antiretroviral therapy. The clonotype was recovered from a man in his forties or fifties with HIV.

CDR3 DNA: TGTGCCAGCAGTTTAAATTCCTACGAGCAGTACTTC. Protein product: CASSLNSYEQYF. This chain links TRBV27 with TRBJ2-7; D uncertain. The V gene's germline CDR1 is MNHEY and CDR2 SMNVEV (reference sequence). V gave up 2 bases and J gave up 1 base, with 3 bases separating them. The CDR3 sequence is 12 residues long.